This TCR beta chain is drawn from a study of CD8+ T cells in alopecia areata. Overall study: Patients in the treated group were given tofacitinib by mouth, 5 to 10 mg twice a day. Patients given treatment had severity scored by the percentage of scalp area affected. Tofacitinib dosing lasted 6 to 18 months, which was then followed by 6 months off drug.

The sequencing template was cDNA reverse transcribed from extracted RNA. Data came from immunoSEQ multiplex PCR; TCRdb stores just in-frame clones and leaves some out. The sample carries over 100,000 clones, around three fifths recorded once. Treatment specified: oral pan-JAK inhibitor, 5-10 mg twice daily. Trimming removed 1 base at V and 0 bases at J, with 15 bases between. Germline CDR1 SEHNR, CDR2 FQNEAQ (reference sequence). This CDR3 contains 17 residues. This clone has just a few counts. The chain couples TRBV7-9 to TRBJ1-2; tentative D call: TRBD1 (6 bases). The origin of this receptor is a human donor with alopecia areata. The source material was CD8+ T cells sorted from blood, sampled at week 24, from a patient treated with tofacitinib. The CDR3 region is CASSLGTGTLANYGYTF. CDR3 DNA sequence: TGTGCCAGCAGCTTAGGCACCGGGACATTAGCTAACTATGGCTACACCTTC.